Described below is a single T cell receptor beta chain sequence and its context. Assignment of participants to cohorts was predicated upon participant-reported clinical history. Looked up from germline, CDR1 is LNHDA and CDR2 is SQIVND (reference sequence). V lost 5 bases, J lost 5 bases, and 11 bases stayed unmatched. This CDR3 is built from 15 residues. This sample is drawn from a study of blood T cell repertoires in COVID-19. The data were produced by immunoSEQ multiplex PCR, yet TCRdb's version contains in-frame clones alone and is incomplete. The sample lists approximately 200,000 clones, more than 70% occurring once.

What was sequenced was PBMCs or T cells enriched from blood (not recorded which). The sequence came from a woman aged 40 to 49 with acute COVID-19. The chain is built from TRBV19 and TRBJ2-5; 7 nucleotides align to TRBD1. This CDR3 is CASSPTRYRGETQYF. CDR3 DNA sequence: TGTGCCAGTAGTCCAACCCGATACAGGGGTGAGACCCAGTACTTC.